The 14 T cell receptor beta chains below come from one sample, sequenced in a study of blood T cell repertoires in COVID-19. Clones were read by immunoSEQ multiplex PCR, and TCRdb kept only the in-frame ones, dropping some. The data contain some 260,000 clones, roughly four fifths of them seen just once; the ten biggest clones take up roughly 4%. Sequencing was performed on PBMCs or T cells enriched from blood (not recorded which). The receptors originated from a man in his thirties or forties with acute COVID-19.

This chain joins TRBV19 and TRBJ2-1, with TRBD1 matching over 7 bases. V shed 10 bases, J shed 6 bases, and the junction held 6 bases outside the gene matches. Looked up from germline, CDR1 is LNHDA and CDR2 is SQIVND (reference sequence). This CDR3 has 12 amino acids. In nucleotides, the CDR3 is TGTGCCACTTCGGGACAGTTCAATGAGCAGTTCTTC. Protein sequence: CATSGQFNEQFF.

This sequence joins TRBV5-1 and TRBJ1-1; D is unresolved. Trimming pared 0 bases from V and 0 bases from J, leaving 9 bases between. The CDR3 extends over 15 amino acids. Germline CDR1 SGHRS, CDR2 YFSETQ. The CDR3 sequence is CASSLASPMNTEAFF. For the CDR3, the DNA is TGCGCCAGCAGCTTGGCGAGCCCCATGAACACTGAAGCTTTCTTT.

Details on this clone: Other DNA sequences within the sample encode an identical CDR3. The chain carries TRBV19 and TRBJ1-6; the match to TRBD1 covers 9 bases. V shed 5 bases and J 5 bases; nucleotides not matched to a gene: 7. The CDR3 contains 16 residues. Germline CDR1 and CDR2: LNHDA and SQIVND (reference sequence). The CDR3 spells CASSLGQGANNSPLHF. The CDR3 DNA sequence: TGTGCCAGTAGTCTGGGACAGGGAGCAAATAATTCACCCCTCCACTTT.

The V and J genes are TRBV10-1 and TRBJ2-2; D is unresolved. Trimming cost V 8 bases and J 1 base, with 11 bases left between them. The CDR3 is 14 amino acids. Germline CDR1 is WNHNN and CDR2 is SYGVQD (reference sequence). The CDR3 region is CASVEQLNTGELFF. The CDR3 nucleotides are TGCGCCAGCGTGGAACAGCTGAACACCGGGGAGCTGTTTTTT.

The genes are TRBV7-2 and TRBJ2-1, with TRBD2 identical over 9 bases. The CDR3 consists of 15 residues. V was pared by 2 bases and J by 5 bases, with 4 bases of the junction left unmatched. The germline V gene has CDR1 SGHTA and CDR2 FQGNSA. The CDR3 nucleotides are TGTGCCAGCAGCTTATCAGCGGGGGGCCACAATGAGCAGTTCTTC. As protein: CASSLSAGGHNEQFF.

The gene calls are TRBV25-1 and TRBJ2-1; 11 bases agree with TRBD2. CDR1 is MGHDK and CDR2 is SYGVNS in the germline V gene. The CDR3 totals 15 residues. The ends lost 1 base at V and 9 bases at J; junction bases unmatched: 5. The CDR3, as DNA: TGTGCCAGCAGTGAATCGATAGCGGGGGGGCTTGAGCAGTTCTTC. This codes for CASSESIAGGLEQFF.

This clone was seen just once. This sequence joins TRBV3-1 (or the pseudogene TRBV3-2) and TRBJ2-7, with D tentatively TRBD1 (6 bases). Germline-derived CDR1 and CDR2 are LGHDT and YNNKEL (reference sequence). The CDR3 contains 13 residues. Trimming stripped 1 base from V and 2 bases from J, with 6 bases between. The DNA for the CDR3 is TGTGCCAGCAGCCAAGGGACAGCCTACGAGCAGTACGTC. This codes for CASSQGTAYEQYV.

This clone is a singleton in its sample. The junction differs from germline at one of its ends, possibly a read error. V is TRBV5-1 and J is TRBJ1-4; perhaps TRBD1 as D (6 bases). Germline V gene data show CDR1 as SGHRS and CDR2 as YFSETQ. CDR3 length equals 15 residues. CDR3: CASSLAQGPNEKLFF. For the CDR3, the DNA is TGTGCCAGCAGCTTGGCACAGGGACCTAATGAAAAACTGTTTTTT. Based on the CDR3 plus reference TRBV5-1 and TRBJ1-4, the full variable domain is KAGVTQTPRYLIKTRGQQVTLSCSPISGHRSVSWYQQTPGQGLQFLFEYFSETQRNKGNFPGRFSGRQFSNSRSEMNVSTLELGDSALYLCASSLAQGPNEKLFFGSGTQLSVL.

This rearrangement joins TRBV5-8 to TRBJ1-4, with 7 bases matching TRBD1. With V trimmed by 4 bases and J by 0 bases, 6 bases remained unmatched. This CDR3 region has 16 residues. The germline V gene encodes CDR1 SGHTS and CDR2 YDEGEE. CDR3 protein: CASSQTGAATNEKLFF. Written as DNA, the CDR3 is TGTGCCAGCAGCCAAACAGGGGCCGCAACTAATGAAAAACTGTTTTTT.

J is TRBJ1-2 and V is TRBV18, with no clear D. The CDR3 runs 15 residues. Germline values: CDR1 KGHSH, CDR2 LQKENI. Trimming pared 2 bases from V and 0 bases from J, leaving 10 bases between. The CDR3 region is CASSPSPGSNYGYTF. DNA for the CDR3: TGTGCCAGCTCACCAAGCCCAGGTTCTAACTATGGCTACACCTTC.

This clone was detected only a few times. The V call is TRBV3-1 (or the pseudogene TRBV3-2), the J call TRBJ1-2; D uncertain. CDR3 length: 13 residues. CDR1 is LGHDT, CDR2 YNNKEL, per germline (reference sequence). V shed 4 bases and J shed 3 bases, with 9 bases lying between them. CDR3 DNA: TGTGCCAGCAGCCGGGCATCCCACTATGGCTACACCTTC. It encodes CASSRASHYGYTF.

The chain recombines TRBV9 with TRBJ2-7; 7 bases line up with TRBD1. The CDR3 has 15 residues. CDR1 SGDLS and CDR2 YYNGEE come from the germline V gene. J was trimmed by 0 bases and V by 4 bases; bases with no gene match: 7. As DNA, the CDR3 is TGTGCCAGCAGCCCTTATGGGGACAGCTCCTACGAGCAGTACGTC. It codes for CASSPYGDSSYEQYV.

The gene calls are TRBV7-2 and TRBJ2-2; D gene uncertain. This CDR3 is 13 amino acids long. Germline assignment: CDR1 SGHTA and CDR2 FQGNSA. V gave up 5 bases and J gave up 5 bases, with 9 bases separating them. The CDR3 bases are TGTGCCAGCAGCCAAATGGAGACCGGGGAGCTGTTTTTT. Translation gives CASSQMETGELFF.

The chain joins TRBV6-2 or TRBV6-3 to TRBJ1-2; unclear D gene. From germline, CDR1 is MNHEY and CDR2 SVGEGT. The CDR3 length is 14 residues. V shed 2 bases and J shed 5 bases, with 12 bases lying between them. The CDR3: CASSYGQSRYGYTF. The CDR3 nucleotides are TGTGCCAGCAGTTACGGGCAAAGTCGGTATGGCTACACCTTC.